This T cell receptor (beta chain) was observed in a study of cytomegalovirus exposure and HLA in healthy donors (dated by TCRdb to 2015 to 2018). Turning to the overall study: In an earlier analysis of some 610 of the donors, 276 Gb of sequence data and 120 million or so unique TCR beta sequences from about 179 million T cells were reported. Approximately 310 gigabases of sequencing data and around 80 million unique TCR sequences made up an early release that covered several hundred HLA-typed donors. Of the roughly 400 genotyped donors, 65% to 90% were placed in the genetic ancestry cluster associated with self-reported Caucasian donors. The study aimed to test whether cataloging public T cell receptors could reveal signatures of past pathogen exposure. The study used immunosequencing to profile the T cell repertoires of hundreds of subjects and linked those repertoires to cytomegalovirus serostatus. Besides the first cohort of approximately 710 subjects, a separate validation cohort made up of over a hundred different subjects was used. The study combined high-throughput TCR immunosequencing, statistical association of individual TCRs with disease status, and machine learning to predict cytomegalovirus infection status. To study patterns of TCR occurrence, a later analysis re-analyzed previously published TCR beta repertoires from 600 to 750 donors and added high-resolution HLA genotyping. Rather than drawing on any new phenotypic data, the later analysis identified candidate immune exposures from TCR beta sequences and the way those sequences occurred across donors. In an earlier analysis of a few hundred of the donors, high-throughput TCR beta sequencing was used to judge whether each TCR beta V gene segment behaved as functional or pseudogenic. Donor age, sex, ethnicity and CMV serostatus were compiled alongside the repertoire data. In a later genetic analysis, genome-wide SNP genotypes for about three fifths of the roughly 670 donors were used, and that subset was treated as a discovery cohort. All discovery cohort repertoires had been generated on a single sequencing platform. Class I and class II HLA loci were covered by the typing at four-digit resolution. Typing coverage varied by locus: roughly 620-640 donors for A, B, C, DRB1 and DQB1; approximately 520 for DQA1; over 600 for DPA1; roughly 470 for DPB1. Roughly five DR-DQ haplotypes were handled as single units for association and clustering because linkage in the cohort was strong. Among 350 to 400 genotyped donors of the cohort, an average of roughly 240,000 unique TCR beta nucleotide sequences were sequenced per donor, roughly 20% of them non-productive.

For CDR1 and CDR2, the germline V gene (reference sequence) lists SEHNR and FQNEAQ. The CDR3 numbers 17 residues from cysteine through phenylalanine. CDR3 DNA only is kept here, 51 bases in frame from base 1. Summary of the overall study and its limitations: Because the 87-base-pair reads could not distinguish some IMGT-functional V segments, including TRBV6-2 and TRBV6-3, those segments were excluded. In a later analysis, TCR association rates were found to vary across HLA loci, with the most associated TCRs seen for DRB1 alleles and the fewest for HLA-C alleles. In vitro tests confirmed that a few of the cytomegalovirus-associated TCR beta chains recognize cytomegalovirus antigens. In an earlier analysis of fewer than 700 of the donors, most TCR beta V segments appeared in productive rearrangements about 87% or about 30% of the time, broadly matching IMGT annotations. Roughly uniform sequencing depth across donors was assumed in presence/absence analyses, although this assumption may not hold. Linkage disequilibrium might explain the correlated functional status among segregating V segments, but an unknown experimental factor could not be excluded. Because some donors lacked HLA typing at each locus, the association tests relied only on the typed subset. In the study, about 150 TCR beta chains were listed as associated with cytomegalovirus. A later analysis found that most CMV-associated TCR beta chains appeared HLA-restricted, with HLA associations seemingly driven largely by CMV exposure. Cytomegalovirus status was reported to be diagnosed by the classifier with high specificity and sensitivity in both the original and validation cohorts. A later analysis reported that several top co-occurrence clusters appeared linked to parvovirus B19, influenza, CMV and Epstein-Barr virus. In a later genetic analysis, a missense DCLRE1C variant was associated with V-gene and J-gene trimming of TCR beta chains, and the association was replicated in an independent cohort. Only TCR beta chains were sequenced in this cohort, and the absence of alpha or paired-chain data limited detectable features. In a later genetic analysis, fewer N-insertions in productive TCRs were reported among donors in an Asian-associated ancestry cluster than the roughly 700-donor mean. Specific HLA alleles were associated with 16,951 TCR beta sequences at a false discovery rate of 0.05 in a later analysis. For the cohort, immune exposure information was limited to CMV serostatus. It was suggested by the authors that the approach could potentially be generalized to other disease states and immunological phenotypes. Compared with equally common non-associated chains, HLA-associated TCR beta chains in a later analysis were more clonally expanded and had lower generation probabilities. Over 15 rarely observed V segments, including chromosome 9 orphons, were excluded from the earlier analysis of several hundred of the donors because counts were too low. When HLA alleles, especially DR and DQ, strongly co-occurred, TCR associations were difficult to assign to individual alleles. Most TCR sequences were seen in very few donors, while some public TCRs were found in many individuals. A further reported finding was that TCR beta sequences accurately predicted the HLA-A and HLA-B alleles for most subjects in the first cohort. A group of highly shared sequence variants was considered likely to be a technical artifact of the sequencing pipeline.

Receptor libraries were prepared by the immunoSEQ multiplex PCR assay. A mixture of 60 forward primers for TCR Vbeta segments and 13 reverse primers for TCR Jbeta segments was used in the multiplex PCR. A multiplex PCR assay on genomic DNA amplified the CDR3 region of rearranged TCR beta genes. The amplified TCR beta libraries were sequenced on the Illumina HiSeq System as 87-base-pair reads. As for how the authors treated the data: A later analysis tallied 75 million to 85 million unique TCR beta chains across the 550 to 850 repertoires, and around 12 million of those chains were shared by two or more donors. Raw reads were error-corrected and collapsed into unique sequences with a nearest-neighbor algorithm that merged closely related sequences to remove PCR and sequencing errors. CDR3 sequences were aligned to IMGT reference sequences to assign V, D and J gene segments. Each retained sequence needed at least a six-nucleotide match to both a V gene segment and a J gene segment. A rearrangement was called productive if the CDR3 had no stop codons and remained in frame with V and J, and every other rearrangement was called non-productive. Following IMGT convention, CDR3 was defined as the stretch from the second conserved V-encoded cysteine up to the conserved J-encoded phenylalanine. The earlier analysis of a few hundred of the donors excluded any sequence lacking an unambiguous match to a single V gene segment. In an earlier analysis of 450 to 700 of the donors, V segments were called functional above 56.7% productive rearrangements and were called segregating when the between-donor standard deviation exceeded 5%. A statistical classification framework was developed to diagnose cytomegalovirus status using the catalog of TCR beta chain sequences. In a later analysis, TCR nucleotide sequences were compared against IMGT/GENE-DB human TR gene sequences so that V and J genes could be assigned. Using the TCRdist pipeline, a later analysis assigned CDR3 sequences along with most-parsimonious VDJ recombination scenarios. A later analysis defined each TCR beta chain by its CDR3 amino acid sequence plus V-gene family, and excluded reads lacking a unique V-gene family. In a later analysis, approximately 640 highly shared, low-generation-probability nucleotide sequences were removed to address suspected cross-contamination and a sequencing artifact. A later analysis calculated a clonal expansion index for each public chain from normalized within-repertoire ranks of inferred template counts. In a later analysis, generation probabilities were computed with a VDJ recombination model fitted to out-of-frame rearrangements, and the resulting probabilities were checked against IGoR. A later analysis scored TCR-TCR, TCR-HLA and TCR-CMV co-occurrence with hypergeometric tests, applying a repertoire-size bias correction to TCR pairs. In a later analysis, false discovery rates were estimated by permuting HLA or CMV assignments 20 times. In a later analysis, co-occurring TCRs were grouped with DBSCAN, and TCRdist sequence similarity was added when clustering was performed within HLA-allele-positive subsets. Repertoires with fewer than 30,000 or more than 120,000 public chains, plus five repertoires with anomalous nucleotide sharing, were excluded from co-occurrence clustering. TCRdb holds this immuneACCESS table with in-frame rearrangements only. Some clones are missing; in checked studies, unresolved V genes explain under half, and the rest has no known cause. V and J calls and clone size follow that table, whereas D and trimming were derived from the DNA. Within this sample are under 200,000 clones, with over 75% of them counted one time only. About 2.5% of the sample lies in the top ten.

Turning to this clone: This receptor's antigen is unknown. No much larger clone is present one base from it, and per-base qualities are unavailable.

In total, 600 or so healthy bone marrow donors made up the cohort. At the time of sampling, all cohort members were nominally healthy, though unrecorded immune exposures were likely present. The donor was CMV seronegative and was included in the group of around 320 seronegative cohort members. Each donor provided a peripheral blood sample, and peripheral blood mononuclear cells were used for TCR beta sequencing. The Qiagen DNeasy Blood Extraction Kit was used to extract genomic DNA from the blood cell samples. This TCR was sampled from a woman in her 50s in good health and CMV-seronegative. This chain is built from TRBV7-9 and TRBJ2-5; 11 middle bases align to TRBD2. The closer fit of TRBJ2-7 to the DNA end suggests the J call may be wrong. Sample: PBMCs. The CDR3 loop reads CASSNPRRTSGHYEQYF. The DNA sequence is given as TGTGCCAGCAGCAACCCGAGGAGGACTAGCGGGCACTACGAGCAGTACTTC.